The 5 T cell receptor beta chains reported below all come from one sample, sequenced in a study of blood T cell repertoires in COVID-19. Profiled with immunoSEQ multiplex PCR; TCRdb holds only in-frame clones, not every one. Found here are 280,000 or so clones, roughly 85% of them singletons; the top ten hold about 2.7%. The sequenced material came from PBMCs or T cells enriched from blood (not recorded which). These receptors came from a woman between 50 and 59 years old who had recovered from COVID-19.

This rearrangement joins TRBV19 to TRBJ1-4; possible D gene TRBD1, 5 bases. V gave up 4 bases and J gave up 8 bases, with 17 bases separating them. The CDR3 consists of 15 residues. Germline CDR1 and CDR2: LNHDA and SQIVND (reference sequence). This chain's CDR3 is CASSTGRRGREKLFF. The CDR3 DNA reads as TGTGCCAGTAGTACGGGTAGGAGGGGTCGGGAAAAACTGTTTTTT.

The J gene is TRBJ1-6, the V gene TRBV3-1 (or the pseudogene TRBV3-2); D might be TRBD1 (5 bases). V lost 6 bases and J 5 bases, leaving 11 bases between the germline ends. The CDR3 totals 14 residues. The germline CDR1 and CDR2 sequences are LGHDT and YNNKEL (reference sequence). The CDR3 is CASRNGHDNSPLHF. In DNA form, the CDR3 reads TGTGCCAGCAGAAATGGACACGATAATTCACCCCTCCACTTT.

V is TRBV2 and J is TRBJ2-7; tentatively, D is TRBD1 (5 bases). Trimming shortened V by 8 bases and J by 3 bases, and 11 bases separated the two germline ends. Germline V gene data show CDR1 as SNHLY and CDR2 as FYNNEI. This CDR3 comprises 12 residues. In DNA form, the CDR3 reads TGTGCCAGCGGGGCGGATGGCTACGAGCAGTACTTC. It is translated as CASGADGYEQYF.

The rearrangement uses TRBV6-1 and TRBJ2-2, with D possibly matching TRBD1 (7 bases). CDR1 and CDR2 from the germline V gene are MNHNS and SASEGT. Trimming cost V 3 bases and J 3 bases, with 17 bases left between them. The CDR3 spans 17 residues. The CDR3 nucleotides are TGTGCCAGCAGTGAGGACCCCCCAGGGGGGCACACCGGGGAGCTGTTTTTT. Translation: CASSEDPPGGHTGELFF.

V and J are TRBV4-2 and TRBJ2-3; 14 nucleotides align to TRBD2. The V gene end was trimmed by 3 bases and the J gene end by 7 bases; junction bases not matched to a gene: 9. The CDR3 loop spans 17 amino acids. Germline V gene lookup returns CDR1 LGHNA and CDR2 YNFKEQ. The CDR3 reads CASSHGGTSGRGNTQYF. Here the CDR3 DNA reads TGTGCCAGCAGCCATGGAGGGACTAGCGGGAGAGGAAATACGCAGTATTTT.